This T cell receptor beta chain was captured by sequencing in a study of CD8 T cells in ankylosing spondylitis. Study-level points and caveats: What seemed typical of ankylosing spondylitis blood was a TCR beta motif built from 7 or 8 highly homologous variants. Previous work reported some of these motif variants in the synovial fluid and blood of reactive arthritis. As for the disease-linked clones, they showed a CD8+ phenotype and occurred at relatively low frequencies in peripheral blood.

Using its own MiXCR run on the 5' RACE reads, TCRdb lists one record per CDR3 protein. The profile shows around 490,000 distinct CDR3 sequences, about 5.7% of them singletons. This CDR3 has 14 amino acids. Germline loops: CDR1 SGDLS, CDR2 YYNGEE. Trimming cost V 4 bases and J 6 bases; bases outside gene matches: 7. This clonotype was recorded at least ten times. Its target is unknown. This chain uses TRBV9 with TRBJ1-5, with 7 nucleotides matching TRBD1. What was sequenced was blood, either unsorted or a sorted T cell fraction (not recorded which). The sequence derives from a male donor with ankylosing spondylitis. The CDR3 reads CASSLDRVGQPQHF. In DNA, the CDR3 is TGTGCCAGCAGCCTCGACAGGGTTGGTCAGCCCCAGCATTTT.